The count of the clone carrying this T cell receptor beta chain is one. The data belong to a study of blood T cell repertoires in COVID-19. The overall study: COVID-19 samples collected from the United States, Italy and Spain covered acute and convalescent phases. The cDNA or gDNA used as material had been derived from T cells, B-cell-depleted T cells, or PBMCs.

This CDR3 has 14 residues. Source study methods: Amplification from reference gene primers served as the basis for estimated nucleated cell counts. Here immunoSEQ multiplex PCR was the method, and the copy in TCRdb shows in-frame clones only, minus some. The V and J calls and the clone size are those of that table, but D and trimming were determined from the DNA. Of approximately 54,000 clones in the sample, 70% to 85% are singletons; the top ten hold around 8%. The chain employs TRBV12-2 and TRBJ1-5. TRBV12-2 is termed a pseudogene. The TCR sequence derives from a human donor in a cohort sampled during active COVID-19. Sequenced material: peripheral blood. The CDR3 spells CASRLASGNQPQHF. As DNA, the CDR3 is TGTGCAAGTCGCTTAGCGTCCGGTAATCAGCCCCAGCATTTT.